This T cell receptor (beta chain) was captured by sequencing in a study of beta chain features in type 1 diabetes. Regarding the study as a whole: Within patients, naive, central memory and Treg TCRB repertoires seemed more similar than within healthy donors. There was a moderate but significant shortening of TCRB CDR3s in all four CD4+ subsets of Type 1 diabetes patients.

A remark on this clone: Its cognate antigen is unknown.

All of the isolated RNA was reverse transcribed, so expressed TCRB transcripts were sequenced. Assay: immunoSEQ multiplex PCR; the TCRdb copy retains only in-frame clones and omits some. The sample records about 340,000 clones, roughly 14% being singletons. This clonotype was obtained from a woman between 18 and 29 years old with type 1 diabetes. Source material: naive CD4+ T cells from blood.

This chain's CDR3 is CASSAPRQGMTDTQYF. The DNA for the CDR3 is TGTGCCAGCAGCGCCCCGAGGCAGGGAATGACAGATACGCAGTATTTT. The chain has TRBV9 and TRBJ2-3; weak D call: TRBD1 (5 bases). V was cut by 3 bases and J by 3 bases, with 17 bases left in between. The CDR3 covers 16 residues. Germline V gene data show CDR1 as SGDLS and CDR2 as YYNGEE.